This TCR beta chain was sequenced for a study of T cell changes during pregnancy in multiple sclerosis. The CDR3 has 15 amino acids. Per the germline V gene, CDR1 is SQVTM and CDR2 is ANQGSEA. With V trimmed by 6 bases and J by 4 bases, 9 bases remained unmatched. Measured with immunoSEQ multiplex PCR; TCRdb has only the in-frame clones, and not every one. This table holds roughly 87,000 clones, over 85% found once. The starting material was peripheral blood, obtained in the third trimester of pregnancy. The rearrangement links TRBV29-1 to TRBJ2-7; TRBD2 agrees at 13 bases. This TCR was recovered from a female donor in good health, enrolled as a control in a pregnancy study. CDR3 in amino acids: CSVGTSGKGRYEQYF. Written as DNA, the CDR3 is TGCAGCGTCGGGACTAGCGGGAAGGGGAGGTACGAGCAGTACTTC.